This T cell receptor (beta chain) appears in the sequencing data of a study of cytomegalovirus exposure and HLA in healthy donors. Use of 60 Vbeta and 13 Jbeta primers characterized the PCR. Generated by immunoSEQ multiplex PCR, the TCRdb table keeps only in-frame clones and is missing some. The repertoire holds some 130,000 clones, with about 74% as singletons. V dropped 6 bases and J dropped 6 bases, with 5 bases sitting between them. Germline values: CDR1 MNHEY, CDR2 SVGAGI. The CDR3 covers 11 residues. J is TRBJ2-2 and V is TRBV6-5; D gene ambiguous. The sequenced material came from PBMCs. This sequence was found in a young man in good health and CMV-seronegative. As DNA, the CDR3 is TGTGCCAGCAGCTCCTCCGGGGAGCTGTTTTTT. Protein: CASSSSGELFF.